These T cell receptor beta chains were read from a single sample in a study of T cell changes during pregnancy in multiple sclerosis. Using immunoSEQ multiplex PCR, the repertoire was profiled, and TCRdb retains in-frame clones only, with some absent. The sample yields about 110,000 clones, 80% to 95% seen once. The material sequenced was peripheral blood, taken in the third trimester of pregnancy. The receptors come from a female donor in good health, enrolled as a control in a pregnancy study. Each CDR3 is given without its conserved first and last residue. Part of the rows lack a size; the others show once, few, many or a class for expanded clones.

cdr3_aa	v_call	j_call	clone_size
ASSDERGGGDTQY	TRBV6-4	TRBJ2-3	.
AISETSMLRGREKLF	TRBV10-3	TRBJ1-4	.
ASSLDKPRGTDTQY	TRBV7-2	TRBJ2-3	.
ASSLATVNYGYT	TRBV5-1	TRBJ1-2	.
ATSRGQGQEKLF	TRBV15	TRBJ1-4	once
ATSGGNNSPLH	TRBV15	TRBJ1-6	.
ASSLVFDDRFRTGELF	TRBV7-7	TRBJ2-2	.
AWSPGGYEQY	TRBV30	TRBJ2-7	once
ASSSYGGVTEAF	TRBV5-4	TRBJ1-1	.
ASSLWGTEKLF	TRBV13	TRBJ1-4	.
ASSLQGGLMNTEAF	TRBV5-1	TRBJ1-1	.
ASSLLQGTPGNTIY	TRBV11-2	TRBJ1-3	.
AISGAEGAWDYGYT	TRBV10-3	TRBJ1-2	.
ASSQWDRGTGYT	TRBV19	TRBJ1-2	.
ASSLADSTINYGYT	TRBV5-1	TRBJ1-2	.
ASSLAFGGGSSGANVLT	TRBV5-4	TRBJ2-6	.
ASSLGQGASYEQY	TRBV5-4	TRBJ2-7	.
ASSLVGGSDTQY	TRBV27	TRBJ2-3	.
ASSPVGGQGGYEQY	TRBV5-6	TRBJ2-7	.
ASSRQGSSYEQY	TRBV7-2	TRBJ2-7	.
ASSTRPAWTGNPDPNYGYT	TRBV9	TRBJ1-2	.
ASSYGGVGGELF	TRBV5-4	TRBJ2-2	.
ALGHVFDQPQH	TRBV30	TRBJ1-5	.
ASSARGVYTDTQY	TRBV6-1	TRBJ2-3	.
ASSLGQGPREQY	TRBV5-6	TRBJ2-7	.
ASSQLAGGTDTQY	TRBV2	TRBJ2-3	.
ASSPTGGSANTEAF	TRBV7-8	TRBJ1-1	.
ASSPRPGQESGNTIY	TRBV7-2	TRBJ1-3	once
ASSDLRHLYNEQF	TRBV10-1	TRBJ2-1	.
ASTRGGLYGYT	TRBV6-6	TRBJ1-2	.
ASSTVLGGHSNQPQH	TRBV27	TRBJ1-5	.
ASSLDVPGLVPWEQY	TRBV5-1	TRBJ2-7	.
ASSLRYEQY	TRBV7-2	TRBJ2-7	.
ASGETRGTTNEKLF	TRBV2	TRBJ1-4	once
ASTSLQGRYGYT	TRBV23-1	TRBJ1-2	once
ASSHTQGKETQY	TRBV4-2	TRBJ2-5	few
TSRGRGAPGELF	TRBV1	TRBJ2-2	.